The 18 T cell receptor beta chains below come from one sample, sequenced in a study of T cell repertoires in cytomegalovirus infection. TCRdb re-derived calls from the reads in MiXCR, one entry per CDR3 protein. This table has about 680,000 distinct CDR3 sequences, approximately 24% appearing once. Sequences were obtained from CD8+ T cells from PBMCs. These TCRs come from a human donor in good health (CMV status not recorded). Some clones in this sample may be carry-over from other donors' samples.

V is TRBV29-1 and J is TRBJ1-2, with D possibly matching TRBD1 (5 bases). The CDR3 is made up of 14 amino acids. CDR1 and CDR2 (germline): SQVTM, ANQGSEA. Trimming took off 4 bases at V and 0 bases at J, with 12 bases between the two ends. CDR3 region: CSVVLGTANYGYTF. CDR3 coding DNA: TGCAGCGTTGTTCTGGGGACGGCTAACTATGGCTACACCTTC.

The chain employs TRBV19 and TRBJ1-3; D gene uncertain. CDR3 length: 13 residues. V was shortened by 11 bases and J by 5 bases, with 16 bases between the two germline ends. The germline V gene encodes CDR1 LNHDA and CDR2 SQIVND (reference sequence). CDR3 nucleotide sequence: TGTGCCTCCACTCCCAGTAGAAGAAACACCATATATTTT. This gives the protein CASTPSRRNTIYF.

With respect to this clonotype: The conserved phenylalanine or tryptophan normally closing the CDR3 is absent here, so this likely arose from a read error. The chain links TRBV4-1 to TRBJ2-3, with D unclear. The germline V gene encodes CDR1 MGHRA and CDR2 YSYEKL. The CDR3 is 15 amino acids. V was clipped by 3 bases and J by 2 bases, with 12 bases between them. CDR3 coding DNA: TGCGCCAGCAGCCACCCGGTTGGGCCCACAGATACGCAGTATTCT. Amino acids: CASSHPVGPTDTQYS.

There are many counts of this clonotype. The rearrangement joins TRBV7-6 to TRBJ1-6; TRBD1 is a possible D gene (5 bases). Germline V lookup: CDR1 SGHVS, CDR2 FNYEAQ. V gave up 5 bases and J gave up 7 bases, with 18 bases separating them. The CDR3 loop spans 16 amino acids. The CDR3 is CASSPLTGTRNSPLHF. The CDR3 DNA sequence: TGTGCCAGCAGCCCTCTGACCGGGACGCGAAATTCACCCCTCCACTTT.

This clonotype has just a few counts. The chain combines TRBV7-9 with TRBJ2-7; TRBD1 is a possible D gene (6 bases). The germline CDR1 and CDR2 sequences are SEHNR and FQNEAQ (reference sequence). The CDR3 spans 15 residues. The V gene lost 6 bases and the J gene lost 0 bases, with 15 bases spanning the gap. The CDR3 nucleotides read TGTGCCAGCAGTTATCCGGGCAGGGGCTCCTACGAGCAGTACTTC. It specifies CASSYPGRGSYEQYF.

This clonotype was seen a few times. The gene calls are TRBV4-3 and TRBJ2-1; D is perhaps TRBD1 (5 bases). V was pared by 1 base and J by 0 bases, with 7 bases between. CDR1 and CDR2 (germline): LGHNA, YSLEER. The CDR3 spans 15 residues. CDR3 protein: CASSQAGNSYNEQFF. Here the CDR3 DNA reads TGCGCCAGCAGCCAAGCAGGGAACTCCTACAATGAGCAGTTCTTC.

In regard to this clonotype: Being one base from a much bigger clone, this may be a read error. The chain joins TRBV7-6 to TRBJ2-2, with a possible D match to TRBD2 (6 bases). Germline assignment: CDR1 SGHVS and CDR2 FNYEAQ. V lost 2 bases to trimming and J lost 7 bases, with 14 bases between them. The CDR3 length is 15 residues. The CDR3 protein is CASSLSLRRVGELFF. The CDR3 DNA sequence: TGTGCCAGCAGCTTATCCCTGAGGAGGGTCGGGGAGCTGTTTTTT. The whole variable domain, remainder taken from reference TRBV7-6 and TRBJ2-2, is GAGVSQSPRYKVTKRGQDVALRCDPISGHVSLYWYRQALGQGPEFLTYFNYEAQQDKSGLPNDRFSAERPEGSISTLTIQRTEQRDSAMYRCASSLSLRRVGELFFGEGSRLTVL.

This clonotype was seen many times. The V call is TRBV7-2, the J call TRBJ2-3; TRBD2 matches at 9 bases. The V segment lost 3 bases and the J segment 2 bases; nucleotides outside the gene matches: 9. This CDR3 has 17 residues. From germline, CDR1 is SGHTA and CDR2 FQGNSA. The CDR3 spells CASSFPIAGVPTDTQYF. CDR3 sequence (DNA): TGTGCCAGCAGCTTCCCGATAGCGGGGGTCCCCACAGATACGCAGTATTTT.

The chain has TRBV6-2 or TRBV6-3 and TRBJ2-7; D is ambiguous. The V and J ends lost 0 bases and 0 bases respectively, with 6 bases between them. This CDR3 comprises 14 residues. The germline CDR1 and CDR2 sequences are MNHEY and SVGEGT. The CDR3 DNA sequence: TGTGCCAGCAGTTACTCAGTAAACTCCTACGAGCAGTACGTC. Protein sequence: CASSYSVNSYEQYV.

The V gene is TRBV2, the J gene TRBJ1-3; maybe TRBD1 (5 bases). Germline V gives CDR1 SNHLY, CDR2 FYNNEI. The CDR3 totals 15 residues. Trimming took off 0 bases at V and 1 base at J, with 7 bases between the two ends. For the CDR3, the DNA is TGTGCCAGCAGTGAAGCGGGGGGATCTGGAAACACCATATATTTT. Translating it yields CASSEAGGSGNTIYF. The complete variable domain, with remaining parts taken from reference TRBV2 and TRBJ1-3, reads EPEVTQTPSHQVTQMGQEVILRCVPISNHLYFYWYRQILGQKVEFLVSFYNNEISEKSEIFDDQFSVERPDGSNFTLKIRSTKLEDSAMYFCASSEAGGSGNTIYFGEGSWLTVV.

This clonotype was picked up many times. The J gene is TRBJ2-3, the V gene TRBV7-6; no clear D. CDR1 and CDR2 (germline): SGHVS, FNYEAQ. The CDR3 runs to 16 residues. Trimming removed 5 bases at V and 1 base at J, with 16 bases between. CDR3 amino acids: CASSPRRRRGTDTQYF. DNA of the CDR3: TGTGCCAGCAGCCCCCGAAGAAGACGGGGCACAGATACGCAGTATTTT. Based on the CDR3 plus reference TRBV7-6 and TRBJ2-3, the full variable domain is GAGVSQSPRYKVTKRGQDVALRCDPISGHVSLYWYRQALGQGPEFLTYFNYEAQQDKSGLPNDRFSAERPEGSISTLTIQRTEQRDSAMYRCASSPRRRRGTDTQYFGPGTRLTVL.

This clonotype was observed a single time. This chain uses TRBV5-1 with TRBJ2-1; D might be TRBD1 (5 bases). Trimming took 0 bases from V and 9 from J, leaving 10 bases between them. Germline V gene sequence: CDR1 SGHRS, CDR2 YFSETQ. The CDR3 consists of 13 residues. The CDR3 region has the DNA TGCGCCAGCAGCTTGGACCTTAGGGGTGAGCAGTTCTTC. This sequence encodes CASSLDLRGEQFF.

This clonotype was found a few times. V usage is TRBV6-2 or TRBV6-3 and J usage is TRBJ1-1, with 12 bases aligning to TRBD1. This CDR3 contains 19 residues. With V trimmed by 0 bases and J by 4 bases, 12 bases remained unmatched. Germline CDR1 and CDR2: MNHEY and SVGEGT. CDR3 nucleotide sequence: TGTGCCAGCAGTTACTCGATGGGACAGGGGGCGCCTAGGGGCACTGAAGCTTTCTTT. Amino acids: CASSYSMGQGAPRGTEAFF.

The CDR3 DNA sequence: TGTGCCAGCAGTCCACTGGGACACCTAAGCTATGGCTACACCTTC. Its protein product is CASSPLGHLSYGYTF. The genes are TRBV6-2 or TRBV6-3 and TRBJ1-2; TRBD1 might be the D (6 bases). The germline V and J ends were trimmed by 5 bases and 4 bases, with 17 bases remaining between them. This CDR3 is 15 amino acids long. Germline CDR1 is MNHEY and CDR2 is SVGEGT.

On this clonotype: This sequence may be a read error, since a much larger clone differs from it by one base. The chain links TRBV2 to TRBJ2-1; D perhaps matches TRBD2 (5 bases). The CDR3 length is 13 residues. The V gene lost 11 bases and the J gene lost 3 bases, with 14 bases spanning the gap. Germline-derived CDR1 and CDR2 are SNHLY and FYNNEI. Here the CDR3 reads CAAPWENYNEQFF. The CDR3, as DNA: TGTGCCGCCCCTTGGGAGAACTACAATGAGCAGTTCTTC.

A word on this clonotype: Germline and junction disagree at one end, which may indicate a read error. The chain carries TRBV5-4 and TRBJ1-3; the match to TRBD1 covers 7 bases. This CDR3 contains 17 residues. CDR1 and CDR2 from the germline V gene are SGHNT and YYREEE (reference sequence). CDR3: CAGSAIPGQHSGNTIYF. The CDR3 DNA sequence: TGTGCCGGCAGCGCTATCCCGGGACAGCACTCTGGAAACACCATATATTTT.

This clonotype turned up a few times. J is TRBJ1-1 and V is TRBV7-6; 9 nucleotides agree with TRBD1. CDR1 is SGHVS, CDR2 FNYEAQ, per germline. This CDR3 has 15 residues. The V and J ends lost 6 bases and 4 bases, in that order; junction bases with no gene match: 9. CDR3 nucleotide sequence: TGTGCCAGCAGAATGTATCGGGACAGGGTCACTGAAGCTTTCTTT. It yields the protein CASRMYRDRVTEAFF.

The chain employs TRBV6-2 or TRBV6-3 and TRBJ2-3, with TRBD2 matching over 8 bases. Germline CDR1 and CDR2: MNHEY and SVGEGT. V was clipped by 8 bases and J by 1 base; unmatched bases: 8. This CDR3 is built from 15 residues. The DNA for the CDR3 is TGTGCCAGCCTGCGGGGGGCCCGGGGCACAGATACGCAGTATTTT. This translates into CASLRGARGTDTQYF.